The 27 T cell receptor beta chains below come from one sample, sequenced in a study of shared clonotypes between healthy human individuals. TCRdb's table, derived via immunoSEQ multiplex PCR, lists solely in-frame clones and lacks some. In the table there are over a million clones, roughly 96% of which are singletons. Material for sequencing was naive CD4+ T cells sorted from blood. The subset is: CD45RA+ positively selected. Receptors originate from a man aged 30-40 years in good health.

The J gene is TRBJ2-7, the V gene TRBV15; D is unclear. The CDR3 covers 16 residues. V lost 2 bases to trimming and J lost 1 base, with 15 bases between them. The germline V gene encodes CDR1 LNHNV and CDR2 YYDKDF (reference sequence). The CDR3 region has the DNA TGTGCCACCAGCAGATCACCGACTCGGAGTTCCTACGAGCAGTACTTC. It encodes CATSRSPTRSSYEQYF. Drawing the rest from reference TRBV15 and TRBJ2-7, the complete variable domain is DAMVIQNPRYQVTQFGKPVTLSCSQTLNHNVMYWYQQKSSQAPKLLFHYYDKDFNNEADTPDNFQSRRPNTSFCFLDIRSPGLGDTAMYLCATSRSPTRSSYEQYFGPGTRLTVT.

The chain has TRBV7-2 and TRBJ2-1, with 7 bases matching TRBD1. The CDR3 is 12 residues long. V was clipped by 5 bases and J by 8 bases; unmatched bases: 3. CDR1 is SGHTA, CDR2 FQGNSA, per germline. The CDR3 here is CASSDRVDEQFF. The CDR3 nucleotides are TGTGCCAGCAGCGACAGGGTGGATGAGCAGTTCTTC. The whole variable domain, filled in from reference TRBV7-2 and TRBJ2-1, reads GAGVSQSPSNKVTEKGKDVELRCDPISGHTALYWYRQSLGQGLEFLIYFQGNSAPDKSGLPSDRFSAERTGGSVSTLTIQRTQQEDSAVYLCASSDRVDEQFFGPGTRLTVL.

This chain uses TRBV7-8 with TRBJ2-7; TRBD2 might be the D (5 bases). Germline lookup yields CDR1 SGHVS and CDR2 FQNEAQ. V gave up 5 bases and J gave up 0 bases, with 14 bases separating them. CDR3 length equals 15 residues. The CDR3: CASSPRGPSSYEQYF. CDR3 sequence (DNA): TGTGCCAGCAGCCCCCGAGGGCCGTCCTCCTACGAGCAGTACTTC. Full variable domain (missing parts from reference TRBV7-8 and TRBJ2-7): GAGVSQSPRYKVAKRGQDVALRCDPISGHVSLFWYQQALGQGPEFLTYFQNEAQLDKSGLPSDRFFAERPEGSVSTLKIQRTQQEDSAVYLCASSPRGPSSYEQYFGPGTRLTVT.

V is TRBV5-1 and J is TRBJ2-3; 7 nucleotides line up with TRBD2. CDR1 SGHRS and CDR2 YFSETQ come from the germline V gene. This CDR3 spans 18 amino acids. V lost 0 bases and J lost 4; bases outside the gene matches: 14. The CDR3 nucleotides are TGCGCCAGCAGCTTGGGACTAGCTACTATCAACGGCCCAGATACGCAGTATTTT. Translating it yields CASSLGLATINGPDTQYF. Using reference TRBV5-1 and TRBJ2-3 for the parts outside the CDR3, the full variable domain is KAGVTQTPRYLIKTRGQQVTLSCSPISGHRSVSWYQQTPGQGLQFLFEYFSETQRNKGNFPGRFSGRQFSNSRSEMNVSTLELGDSALYLCASSLGLATINGPDTQYFGPGTRLTVL.

V usage is TRBV7-2 and J usage is TRBJ1-2; 11 nucleotides align to TRBD1. Germline V lookup: CDR1 SGHTA, CDR2 FQGNSA. V shed 3 bases, J shed 4 bases, and the junction held 7 bases outside the gene matches. This CDR3 contains 16 residues. The CDR3 sequence is CASSLMGQGGRYGYTF. As DNA, the CDR3 is TGTGCCAGCAGCTTGATGGGACAGGGGGGACGCTATGGCTACACCTTC.

This rearrangement joins TRBV9 to TRBJ2-1, with 9 bases that match TRBD2. From germline, CDR1 is SGDLS and CDR2 YYNGEE. The J segment lost 12 bases and the V segment lost 0 bases, leaving 10 bases of the junction unmatched. The CDR3 is 15 residues long. CDR3: CASSVDPSGKLLQFF. CDR3 coding DNA: TGTGCCAGCAGCGTAGATCCTAGCGGGAAGCTGTTGCAGTTCTTC.

This sequence joins TRBV20-1 and TRBJ2-1; D is possibly TRBD2 (6 bases). This CDR3 region has 11 residues. Germline V lookup: CDR1 DFQATT, CDR2 SNEGSKA (reference sequence). Trimming removed 6 bases at V and 11 bases at J, with 14 bases between. The CDR3 sequence: CSAGGGGKQFF. In DNA form, the CDR3 reads TGCAGTGCCGGGGGTGGGGGAAAGCAGTTCTTC.

The chain uses TRBV27 and TRBJ2-3; TRBD2 matches 7 bases. The germline CDR1 and CDR2 sequences are MNHEY and SMNVEV (reference sequence). J was trimmed by 4 bases and V by 4 bases; bases with no gene match: 8. This CDR3 contains 15 residues. The CDR3 bases are TGTGCCAGCAGTTCCGTGCGGGAGATCGCAGATACGCAGTATTTT. This translates into CASSSVREIADTQYF.

The chain recombines TRBV18 with TRBJ2-1, with unresolved D. There are 15 residues in the CDR3. Germline CDR1 KGHSH, CDR2 LQKENI. The V and J ends lost 2 bases and 8 bases respectively, with 16 bases between them. The CDR3 DNA reads as TGTGCCAGCTCACCATACCCCGGAAGGGTCGATGAGCAGTTCTTC. Amino acids: CASSPYPGRVDEQFF. Looking up the rest from reference TRBV18 and TRBJ2-1 gives the full variable domain: NAGVMQNPRHLVRRRGQEARLRCSPMKGHSHVYWYRQLPEEGLKFMVYLQKENIIDESGMPKERFSAEFPKEGPSILRIQQVVRGDSAAYFCASSPYPGRVDEQFFGPGTRLTVL.

This clone is a singleton in its sample. The chain employs TRBV6-4 and TRBJ2-3; D is uncertain. The CDR3 sequence is 13 residues long. Trimming shortened V by 4 bases and J by 2 bases, and 7 bases separated the two germline ends. Germline CDR1 and CDR2: MRHNA and SNTAGT. The CDR3 DNA reads TGTGCCAGCAGTGTGGACGTCACAGATACGCAGTATTTT. It encodes CASSVDVTDTQYF.

The chain carries TRBV27 and TRBJ2-7; TRBD2 might be the D (6 bases). The germline V gene has CDR1 MNHEY and CDR2 SMNVEV (reference sequence). V lost 6 bases and J lost 3, with 9 bases in between. The CDR3 covers 12 residues. CDR3 sequence: CASRPGLYEQYF. In DNA form, the CDR3 reads TGTGCCAGCAGACCGGGACTCTACGAGCAGTACTTC.

The V gene is TRBV4-3, the J gene TRBJ2-7; D is unresolved. Trimming pared 0 bases from V and 2 bases from J, leaving 11 bases between. The germline CDR1 and CDR2 sequences are LGHNA and YSLEER. The CDR3 runs 15 residues. CDR3 nucleotides: TGCGCCAGCAGCCAAGAACTCGTACCTACCTACGAGCAGTACTTC. As protein: CASSQELVPTYEQYF.

The gene calls are TRBV27 and TRBJ2-7; no clear D gene. Germline CDR1 is MNHEY and CDR2 is SMNVEV (reference sequence). With 6 bases removed from V and 0 bases from J, the gap between germline ends came to 6 bases. The CDR3 extends over 12 amino acids. This CDR3 reads CASRRNSYEQYF. CDR3 bases: TGTGCCAGCAGGAGGAACTCCTACGAGCAGTACTTC.

The J gene is TRBJ2-6, the V gene TRBV5-1; D is uncertain. This CDR3 is 18 amino acids long. Trimming removed 4 bases at V and 4 bases at J, with 21 bases between. Germline CDR1 and CDR2: SGHRS and YFSETQ. Written as DNA, the CDR3 is TGCGCCAGCAGCACGAATCTAAGGGCTAATTCCGGGGCCAACGTCCTGACTTTC. It is translated as CASSTNLRANSGANVLTF.

The chain couples TRBV5-5 to TRBJ1-5; no clear D gene. Germline V CDR1 and CDR2: SGHKS, YYEKEE (reference sequence). Trimming removed 2 bases at V and 2 bases at J, with 11 bases between. CDR3 length equals 15 residues. The CDR3 sequence is CASSFGPSGNQPQHF. As DNA, the CDR3 is TGTGCCAGCAGCTTCGGCCCGTCGGGCAATCAGCCCCAGCATTTT.

This rearrangement joins TRBV29-1 to TRBJ1-1, with TRBD1 identical over 7 bases. Losses at the gene ends were 4 bases for V and 4 bases for J; bases not matched to a gene: 6. This CDR3 region has 13 residues. The V gene's germline CDR1 is SQVTM and CDR2 ANQGSEA. The CDR3 nucleotides read TGCAGCGTTGGCTACAGGGGTGGCACTGAAGCTTTCTTT. This sequence encodes CSVGYRGGTEAFF.

This chain links TRBV5-4 with TRBJ2-1; D may correspond to TRBD1 or TRBD2 (5 bases each). Germline assignment: CDR1 SGHNT and CDR2 YYREEE (reference sequence). The CDR3 spans 16 residues. V gave up 6 bases and J gave up 10 bases, with 26 bases separating them. CDR3 coding DNA: TGTGCCAGCACCGACGCCGGGGCAGGGCTCCCCGGAGAGCAGTTCTTC. Translation gives CASTDAGAGLPGEQFF.

The chain recombines TRBV5-4 with TRBJ1-2; a weak D match, TRBD1 (6 bases). The CDR3 totals 14 residues. The germline gives CDR1 SGHNT, CDR2 YYREEE (reference sequence). The V and J ends lost 0 bases and 4 bases respectively, with 10 bases between them. CDR3 sequence: CASSLAGASYGYTF. CDR3 nucleotides: TGTGCCAGCAGCTTGGCGGGGGCGAGCTATGGCTACACCTTC.

This clone came up once. This chain connects TRBV5-1 to TRBJ2-3; TRBD1 matches at 8 bases. Trimming removed 7 bases from V and 0 bases from J; junction bases left unmatched: 4. The CDR3 covers 14 residues. Germline V gene data show CDR1 as SGHRS and CDR2 as YFSETQ. Written as DNA, the CDR3 is TGCGCCAGCGACCGGGACAGGAGCACAGATACGCAGTATTTT. Translated: CASDRDRSTDTQYF.

This rearrangement joins TRBV28 to TRBJ1-3; D possibly corresponds to TRBD1 (5 bases). Germline V lookup: CDR1 MDHEN, CDR2 SYDVKM. V lost 5 bases, J lost 0 bases, and 17 bases lay in between. The CDR3 has 17 amino acids. The CDR3 coding sequence is TGTGCCAGCAGTATCCGGGACGGAGGTCTCTCTGGAAACACCATATATTTT. Its protein is CASSIRDGGLSGNTIYF.

The gene calls are TRBV6-5 and TRBJ2-7, with TRBD2 matching 14 bases. The V segment lost 4 bases and the J segment 0 bases; nucleotides outside the gene matches: 2. Per the germline V gene, CDR1 is MNHEY and CDR2 is SVGAGI. This CDR3 is built from 16 residues. CDR3 in DNA: TGTGCCAGCAGTTTGACTAGCGGGAGGGTCTCCTACGAGCAGTACTTC. Encoded protein: CASSLTSGRVSYEQYF.

The V and J genes are TRBV7-2 and TRBJ2-7, with D possibly TRBD1 on 6 matching bases. Trimming shortened V by 1 base and J by 2 bases, and 15 bases separated the two germline ends. CDR1 SGHTA and CDR2 FQGNSA come from the germline V gene. This CDR3 has 16 residues. CDR3 coding DNA: TGTGCCAGCAGCTTAGAATGGGGGCGAGGGGCCTACGAGCAGTACTTC. Its translation is CASSLEWGRGAYEQYF. The variable domain in full, with the rest retrieved from reference TRBV7-2 and TRBJ2-7, is GAGVSQSPSNKVTEKGKDVELRCDPISGHTALYWYRQSLGQGLEFLIYFQGNSAPDKSGLPSDRFSAERTGGSVSTLTIQRTQQEDSAVYLCASSLEWGRGAYEQYFGPGTRLTVT.

The V call is TRBV14, the J call TRBJ2-7, with 7 nucleotides matching TRBD1. Losses at the gene ends were 5 bases for V and 4 bases for J; bases not matched to a gene: 11. This CDR3 spans 15 amino acids. Germline values: CDR1 SGHDN, CDR2 FVKESK. CDR3 sequence (DNA): TGTGCCAGCAGCTACCGACAGGGTGGGGTATACGAGCAGTACTTC. Residues: CASSYRQGGVYEQYF.

The chain joins TRBV5-4 to TRBJ2-1, with a possible D match to TRBD2 (5 bases). The germline V gene has CDR1 SGHNT and CDR2 YYREEE (reference sequence). V gave up 5 bases and J gave up 0 bases, with 15 bases separating them. The CDR3 has 16 residues. Written as DNA, the CDR3 is TGTGCCAGCAGAACCCGGACGGGGAGCTCCTACAATGAGCAGTTCTTC. It translates to CASRTRTGSSYNEQFF.

This chain joins TRBV18 and TRBJ2-7, with TRBD2 matching over 9 bases. The germline gives CDR1 KGHSH, CDR2 LQKENI. The CDR3 is 16 residues long. The junction had 9 bases not matched to a gene; V was cut back by 0 bases and J by 6 bases. The CDR3 nucleotides read TGTGCCAGCTCACCACCTAGCGGGAGTTATCCCTCCGAGCAGTACTTC. This gives the protein CASSPPSGSYPSEQYF.

V and J are TRBV6-5 and TRBJ1-2, with D unresolved. The CDR3 contains 13 residues. V lost 4 bases and J lost 7, with 13 bases in between. Germline V gene sequence: CDR1 MNHEY, CDR2 SVGAGI. CDR3: CASSFDMVVGYTF. CDR3 bases: TGTGCCAGCAGTTTCGACATGGTGGTTGGCTACACCTTC.

The V gene is TRBV28, the J gene TRBJ2-2, with D unresolved. This CDR3 region has 14 residues. The V gene lost 2 bases and the J gene lost 6 bases, with 10 bases spanning the gap. CDR1 MDHEN and CDR2 SYDVKM come from the germline V gene. CDR3 coding DNA: TGTGCCAGCAGTTTAACAGCCCCAGCCGGGGAGCTGTTTTTT. It translates to CASSLTAPAGELFF.